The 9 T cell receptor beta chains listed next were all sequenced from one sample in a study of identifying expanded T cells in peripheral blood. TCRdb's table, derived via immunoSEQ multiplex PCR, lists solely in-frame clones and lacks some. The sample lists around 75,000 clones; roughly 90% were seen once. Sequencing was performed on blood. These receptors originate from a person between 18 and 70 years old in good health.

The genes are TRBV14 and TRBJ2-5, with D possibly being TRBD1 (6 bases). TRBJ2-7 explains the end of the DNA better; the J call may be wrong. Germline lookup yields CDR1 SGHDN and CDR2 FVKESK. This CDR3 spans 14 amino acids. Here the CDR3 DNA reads TGTGCCAGCAGCCAAGACTACAGGGACAACGAGCAGTACTTC. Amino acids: CASSQDYRDNEQYF.

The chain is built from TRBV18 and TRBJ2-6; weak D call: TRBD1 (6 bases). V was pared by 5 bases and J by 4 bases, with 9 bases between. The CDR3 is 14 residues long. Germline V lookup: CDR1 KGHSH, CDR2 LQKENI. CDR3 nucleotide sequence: TGTGCCAGCTCAACAGGGTACGGGGCCAACGTCCTGACTTTC. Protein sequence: CASSTGYGANVLTF.

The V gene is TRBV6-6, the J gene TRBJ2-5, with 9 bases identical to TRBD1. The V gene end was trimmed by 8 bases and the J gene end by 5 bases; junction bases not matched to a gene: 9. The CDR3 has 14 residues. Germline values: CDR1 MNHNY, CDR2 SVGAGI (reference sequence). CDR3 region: CASGNLDRGETQYF. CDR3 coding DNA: TGTGCCAGCGGTAATTTAGACAGGGGGGAGACCCAGTACTTC.

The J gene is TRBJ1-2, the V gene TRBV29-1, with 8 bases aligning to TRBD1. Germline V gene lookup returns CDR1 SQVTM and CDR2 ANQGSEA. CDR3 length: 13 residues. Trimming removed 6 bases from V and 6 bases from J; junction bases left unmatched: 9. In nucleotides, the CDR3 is TGCAGCGTATTGAGACAGGGGCGCGATGGCTACACCTTC. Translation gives CSVLRQGRDGYTF.

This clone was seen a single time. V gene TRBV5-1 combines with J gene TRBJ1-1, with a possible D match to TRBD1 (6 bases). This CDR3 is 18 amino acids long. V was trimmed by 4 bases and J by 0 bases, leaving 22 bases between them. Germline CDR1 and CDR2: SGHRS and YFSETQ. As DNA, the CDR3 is TGCGCCAGCAGCACGACCGGGACAATCGGTGTGGTGAACACTGAAGCTTTCTTT. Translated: CASSTTGTIGVVNTEAFF.

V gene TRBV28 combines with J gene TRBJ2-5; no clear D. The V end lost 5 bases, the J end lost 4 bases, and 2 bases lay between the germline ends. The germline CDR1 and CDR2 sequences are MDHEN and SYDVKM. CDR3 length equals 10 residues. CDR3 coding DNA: TGTGCCAGCAGTGCAGAGACCCAGTACTTC. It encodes CASSAETQYF.

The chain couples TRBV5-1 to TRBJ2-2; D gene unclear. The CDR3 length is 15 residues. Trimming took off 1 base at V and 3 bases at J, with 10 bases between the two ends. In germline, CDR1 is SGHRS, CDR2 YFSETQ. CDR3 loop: CASSLMNSYTGELFF. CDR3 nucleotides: TGCGCCAGCAGCTTGATGAACAGCTACACCGGGGAGCTGTTTTTT.

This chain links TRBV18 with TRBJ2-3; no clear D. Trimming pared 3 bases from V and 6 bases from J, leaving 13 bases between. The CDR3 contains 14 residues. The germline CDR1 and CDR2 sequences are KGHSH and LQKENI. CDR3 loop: CASSPQTNPDTQYF. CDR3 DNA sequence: TGTGCCAGCTCACCCCAAACCAATCCCGATACGCAGTATTTT.

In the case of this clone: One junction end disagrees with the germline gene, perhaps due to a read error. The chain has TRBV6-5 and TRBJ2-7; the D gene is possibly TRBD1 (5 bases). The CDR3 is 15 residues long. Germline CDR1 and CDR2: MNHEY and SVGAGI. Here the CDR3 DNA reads TGTGCCAGCAGTTTCGGACACCCGAGCTCCTACGAGCAGCACTTC. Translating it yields CASSFGHPSSYEQHF.